This passage covers 23 T cell receptor beta chains from one sample sequenced in a study of blood T cell repertoires in COVID-19. The table came from immunoSEQ multiplex PCR; TCRdb's copy has only in-frame clones and leaves some out. The sample lists under 250,000 clones; 88% were seen once. Sequenced: peripheral blood. The receptors stem from a woman in her 30s with COVID-19, enrolled during active disease.

This chain links TRBV4-2 with TRBJ1-6; no reliable D call. Trimming stripped 4 bases from V and 7 bases from J, with 14 bases between. CDR1 and CDR2 from the germline V gene are LGHNA and YNFKEQ. The length of the CDR3 is 15 residues. The CDR3 DNA reads as TGTGCCAGCAGCCGGCACACAGACCTCAATTCACCCCTCCACTTT. Amino acids: CASSRHTDLNSPLHF.

This chain links TRBV11-3 with TRBJ2-1, with D possibly matching TRBD2 (5 bases). The V and J ends lost 4 bases and 7 bases respectively, with 17 bases between them. This CDR3 has 15 amino acids. Germline assignment: CDR1 SGHNT and CDR2 YENEEA. The CDR3 sequence is CASSSNGILNNEQFF. CDR3 DNA sequence: TGTGCCAGCAGCTCTAACGGGATCTTAAATAATGAGCAGTTCTTC.

The chain links TRBV5-4 to TRBJ1-6, with D possibly being TRBD1 (6 bases). This CDR3 is built from 15 residues. Trimming pared 4 bases from V and 3 bases from J, leaving 11 bases between. The germline CDR1 and CDR2 sequences are SGHNT and YYREEE (reference sequence). The CDR3 reads CASSQDRVYNSPLHF. The CDR3 DNA reads as TGTGCCAGCAGCCAGGACAGAGTCTATAATTCACCCCTCCACTTT.

This clone was seen just once. The gene calls are TRBV7-2 and TRBJ1-1; no definite D call. Trimming cost V 5 bases and J 5 bases, with 15 bases left between them. Per germline, CDR1 SGHTA and CDR2 FQGNSA. The CDR3 spans 14 residues. In DNA, the CDR3 is TGTGCCAGCAGCCGCGAGAGGGATTTAACTGAAGCTTTCTTT. Translating gives CASSRERDLTEAFF.

This clone was seen more than once but under ten times. This chain's CDR3 is CASSKQTSGATFF. In nucleotides, the CDR3 is TGTGCCAGCAGTAAACAGACTAGCGGGGCAACGTTCTTC. The chain employs TRBV6-5 and TRBJ2-1, with 11 bases aligning to TRBD2. CDR1 MNHEY and CDR2 SVGAGI come from the germline V gene. The CDR3 spans 13 residues. Unmatched junction bases numbered 9, after V lost 5 bases and J lost 15 bases.

V is TRBV29-1 and J is TRBJ1-2, with 8 bases aligning to TRBD1. Germline CDR1 and CDR2: SQVTM and ANQGSEA. V gave up 6 bases and J gave up 4 bases; unmatched junction bases: 10. The length of the CDR3 is 14 residues. The CDR3 sequence: CSVPRGTGGYGYTF. In nucleotides, the CDR3 is TGCAGCGTACCCCGGGGGACAGGTGGCTATGGCTACACCTTC.

This chain links TRBV11-2 with TRBJ1-2, with D possibly being TRBD1 (5 bases). With 1 base removed from V and 7 bases from J, the gap between germline ends came to 10 bases. The germline V gene has CDR1 SGHAT and CDR2 FQNNGV. CDR3 size: 13 residues. Written as DNA, the CDR3 is TGTGCCAGCAGCTTAGGTTACGGGGGTGGCTACACCTTC. Translated, it gives CASSLGYGGGYTF.

This chain links TRBV10-2 with TRBJ2-6, with a possible D match to TRBD2 (5 bases). The CDR3 is 13 residues long. The V end lost 6 bases, the J end lost 4 bases, and 7 bases lay between the germline ends. Germline CDR1 reads WSHSY; CDR2 reads SAAADI. CDR3 in DNA: TGCGCCAGCAGCCGCGGGGGGGCCAACGTCCTGACTTTC. Its translation: CASSRGGANVLTF.

The V and J genes are TRBV7-2 and TRBJ2-1, with 7 positions matching TRBD2. The length of the CDR3 is 16 residues. CDR1 and CDR2 (germline): SGHTA, FQGNSA. V shed 1 base and J 4 bases; nucleotides not matched to a gene: 7. The CDR3 sequence is CASSLEGRRGYNEQFF. The CDR3 DNA follows: TGTGCCAGCAGCTTAGAGGGTAGGCGGGGGTACAATGAGCAGTTCTTC.

This clone was counted only a few times. The rearrangement joins TRBV7-9 to TRBJ2-7; 8 nucleotides line up with TRBD1. This CDR3 region has 13 residues. J was trimmed by 2 bases and V by 7 bases; bases with no gene match: 4. Germline V lookup: CDR1 SEHNR, CDR2 FQNEAQ (reference sequence). The CDR3 loop is CASTTGEAYEQYF. DNA for the CDR3: TGTGCCAGCACGACAGGGGAAGCCTACGAGCAGTACTTC.

This rearrangement joins TRBV4-1 to TRBJ2-1; D possibly corresponds to TRBD2 (5 bases). The CDR3 contains 15 residues. Between the trimmed V and J ends, which lost 0 bases and 7 bases, there was a span of 13 bases. The germline CDR1 and CDR2 sequences are MGHRA and YSYEKL. The CDR3 here is CASSQDLGSANEQFF. The CDR3 bases are TGCGCCAGCAGCCAAGATTTGGGGAGCGCGAATGAGCAGTTCTTC.

The chain has TRBV4-3 and TRBJ2-1, with a tentative D call TRBD2 (6 bases). The length of the CDR3 is 15 residues. CDR1 is LGHNA, CDR2 YSLEER, per germline. Trimming left V 4 bases short and J 2 bases short, with 12 bases between. The CDR3 loop reads CASSLGTGTYNEQFF. CDR3 DNA: TGCGCCAGCAGCCTGGGGACTGGAACCTACAATGAGCAGTTCTTC.

The J gene is TRBJ2-3, the V gene TRBV4-3; TRBD2 matches at 10 bases. CDR3 length: 15 amino acids. V was pared by 0 bases and J by 7 bases, with 4 bases of the junction left unmatched. Germline V gene lookup returns CDR1 LGHNA and CDR2 YSLEER. CDR3 in amino acids: CASSQEASGGHTQYF. CDR3 nucleotides: TGCGCCAGCAGCCAAGAGGCTAGCGGGGGCCATACGCAGTATTTT.

The V gene is TRBV7-2, the J gene TRBJ2-5; D might be TRBD1 (6 bases). The CDR3 extends over 17 amino acids. Between the trimmed V and J ends, which lost 2 bases and 7 bases, there was a span of 23 bases. Germline CDR1 is SGHTA and CDR2 is FQGNSA. The CDR3 nucleotides read TGTGCCAGCAGCTTATACGGCAGGGACCACATCAGGGGGACCCAGTACTTC. Encoded protein: CASSLYGRDHIRGTQYF.

This chain links TRBV18 with TRBJ1-1; D unresolved. Germline-derived CDR1 and CDR2 are KGHSH and LQKENI. With 3 bases removed from V and 7 bases from J, the gap between germline ends came to 12 bases. The CDR3 contains 13 residues. CDR3 sequence: CASSPEADIEAFF. The CDR3, as DNA: TGTGCCAGCTCACCCGAAGCCGACATTGAAGCTTTCTTT.

This chain uses TRBV5-1 with TRBJ2-1; TRBD1 matches 11 bases. This CDR3 spans 16 amino acids. Trimming at V came to 0 bases and at J to 4 bases, leaving 3 bases not matched to a gene. CDR1 and CDR2 (germline): SGHRS, YFSETQ. Here the CDR3 DNA reads TGCGCCAGCAGCTTGGGTGGACAGGGGGCATACAATGAGCAGTTCTTC. Its protein product is CASSLGGQGAYNEQFF. Supplemented by reference TRBV5-1 and TRBJ2-1, the full variable domain reads KAGVTQTPRYLIKTRGQQVTLSCSPISGHRSVSWYQQTPGQGLQFLFEYFSETQRNKGNFPGRFSGRQFSNSRSEMNVSTLELGDSALYLCASSLGGQGAYNEQFFGPGTRLTVL.

The V gene is TRBV7-2, the J gene TRBJ2-3; 10 nucleotides agree with TRBD2. The V and J ends lost 5 bases and 4 bases, in that order; junction bases with no gene match: 9. The CDR3 has 16 residues. Per the germline V gene, CDR1 is SGHTA and CDR2 is FQGNSA. CDR3 in amino acids: CASSERGGYAADTQYF. In DNA, the CDR3 is TGTGCCAGCAGCGAGCGGGGGGGGTACGCGGCAGATACGCAGTATTTT.

This clone was detected only once. This chain connects TRBV11-3 to TRBJ1-1; D is unclear. The CDR3 contains 13 residues. The V end was cut by 3 bases, the J end by 5 bases, with 10 bases between. Looked up from germline, CDR1 is SGHNT and CDR2 is YENEEA. CDR3 amino acids: CASSFWASTEAFF. CDR3 nucleotide sequence: TGTGCCAGCAGCTTTTGGGCTTCGACTGAAGCTTTCTTT.

V and J are TRBV11-3 and TRBJ1-2; unclear D gene. From germline, CDR1 is SGHNT and CDR2 YENEEA. The CDR3 length is 19 residues. Trimming stripped 0 bases from V and 4 bases from J, with 24 bases between. The CDR3 here is CASSLDPPISQRSRYGYTF. The CDR3 DNA is TGTGCCAGCAGCTTAGACCCCCCAATTTCCCAGAGGAGCCGCTATGGCTACACCTTC.

The rearrangement joins TRBV18 to TRBJ2-7; D may be TRBD1 (5 bases). The V and J ends lost 2 bases and 3 bases respectively, with 20 bases between them. This CDR3 comprises 17 residues. In germline, CDR1 is KGHSH, CDR2 LQKENI. The CDR3 DNA sequence: TGTGCCAGCTCACCAGGGCAGGGAAATTTGTTGCACTACGAGCAGTACTTC. Protein: CASSPGQGNLLHYEQYF.

This chain joins TRBV4-2 and TRBJ1-4; D remains unclear. This CDR3 is built from 14 residues. V shed 2 bases and J shed 7 bases, with 11 bases lying between them. Germline V CDR1 and CDR2: LGHNA, YNFKEQ. The CDR3 coding sequence is TGTGCCAGCAGCCAATCTGGGGAGGGTGAAAAACTGTTTTTT. This encodes CASSQSGEGEKLFF.

This sequence joins TRBV13 and TRBJ2-1, with 9 bases identical to TRBD1. Germline V gene lookup returns CDR1 PRHDT and CDR2 FYEKMQ (reference sequence). With 5 bases clipped from V and 3 bases from J, the junction kept 5 bases outside the gene matches. The CDR3 has 15 residues. CDR3 in DNA: TGTGCCAGCAGCACCGGACAGGGGTTCTACAATGAGCAGTTCTTC. Translation gives CASSTGQGFYNEQFF.

The gene calls are TRBV7-2 and TRBJ2-3, with TRBD1 matching 8 bases. CDR3 length equals 16 residues. After removal of 5 bases from V and 4 bases from J, the junction contained 11 bases not matched to a gene. Germline V CDR1 and CDR2: SGHTA, FQGNSA. The CDR3 region is CASSHNRGIIADTQYF. The CDR3, as DNA: TGTGCCAGCAGCCATAACAGGGGGATCATCGCAGATACGCAGTATTTT.